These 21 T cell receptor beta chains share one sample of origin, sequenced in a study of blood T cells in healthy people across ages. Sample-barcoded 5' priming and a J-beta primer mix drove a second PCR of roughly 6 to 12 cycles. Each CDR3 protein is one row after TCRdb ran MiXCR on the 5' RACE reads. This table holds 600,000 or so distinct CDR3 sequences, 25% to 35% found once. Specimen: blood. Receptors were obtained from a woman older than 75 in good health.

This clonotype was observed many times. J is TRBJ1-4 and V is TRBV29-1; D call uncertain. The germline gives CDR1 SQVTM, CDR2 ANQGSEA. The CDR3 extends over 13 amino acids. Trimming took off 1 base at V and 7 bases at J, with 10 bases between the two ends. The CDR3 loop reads CSVEAAGGEKLFF. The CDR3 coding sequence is TGCAGCGTTGAAGCCGCGGGTGGTGAAAAACTGTTTTTT.

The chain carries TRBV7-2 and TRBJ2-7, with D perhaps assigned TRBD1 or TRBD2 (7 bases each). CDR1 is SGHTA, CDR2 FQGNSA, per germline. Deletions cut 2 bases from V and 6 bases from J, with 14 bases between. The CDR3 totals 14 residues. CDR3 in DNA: TGTGCCAGCAGCTTAAGGCAGGGGGGGGGCGAGCAGTACTTC. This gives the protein CASSLRQGGGEQYF.

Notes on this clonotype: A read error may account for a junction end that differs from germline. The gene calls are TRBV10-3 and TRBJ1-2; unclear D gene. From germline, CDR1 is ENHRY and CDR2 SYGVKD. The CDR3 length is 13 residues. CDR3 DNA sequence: TGTGCCATCGGTGAGTCGGAGGGTTACGGCTACACCTTC. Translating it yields CAIGESEGYGYTF.

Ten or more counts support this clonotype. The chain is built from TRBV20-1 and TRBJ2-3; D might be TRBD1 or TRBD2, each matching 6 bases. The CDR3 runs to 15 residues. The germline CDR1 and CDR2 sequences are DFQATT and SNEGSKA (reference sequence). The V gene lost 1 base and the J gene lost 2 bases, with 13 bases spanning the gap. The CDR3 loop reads CSARAERGPTDTQYF. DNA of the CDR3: TGCAGTGCTAGAGCAGAACGGGGGCCCACAGATACGCAGTATTTT.

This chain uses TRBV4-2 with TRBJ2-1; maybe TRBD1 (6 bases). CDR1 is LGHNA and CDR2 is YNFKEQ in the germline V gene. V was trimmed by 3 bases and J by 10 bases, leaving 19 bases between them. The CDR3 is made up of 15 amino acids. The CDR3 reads CASSQRGTHVTEQFF. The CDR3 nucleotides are TGTGCCAGCAGCCAGAGGGGGACGCACGTAACAGAGCAGTTCTTC.

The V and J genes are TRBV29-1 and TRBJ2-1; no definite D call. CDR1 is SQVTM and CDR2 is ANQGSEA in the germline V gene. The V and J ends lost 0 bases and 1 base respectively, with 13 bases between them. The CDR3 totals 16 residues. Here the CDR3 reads CSVEDLRVPSYNEQFF. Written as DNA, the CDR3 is TGCAGCGTTGAAGATCTTCGAGTCCCGTCCTACAATGAGCAGTTCTTC.

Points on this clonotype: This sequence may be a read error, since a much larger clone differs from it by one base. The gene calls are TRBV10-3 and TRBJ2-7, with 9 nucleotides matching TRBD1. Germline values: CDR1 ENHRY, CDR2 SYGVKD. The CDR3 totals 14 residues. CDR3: CAVRGDRDGGEQYF. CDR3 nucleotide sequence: TGTGCCGTCAGAGGGGACAGGGACGGGGGCGAGCAGTACTTC.

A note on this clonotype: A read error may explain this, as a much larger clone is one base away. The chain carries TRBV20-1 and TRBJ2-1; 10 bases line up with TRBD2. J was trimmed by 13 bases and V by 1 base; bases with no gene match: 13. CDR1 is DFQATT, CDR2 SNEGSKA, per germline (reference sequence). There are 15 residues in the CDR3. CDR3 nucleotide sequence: TGCAGTGCTAGAGTTAGCGGGGGGCCGAAAGAGACCCAGTTCTTC. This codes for CSARVSGGPKETQFF.

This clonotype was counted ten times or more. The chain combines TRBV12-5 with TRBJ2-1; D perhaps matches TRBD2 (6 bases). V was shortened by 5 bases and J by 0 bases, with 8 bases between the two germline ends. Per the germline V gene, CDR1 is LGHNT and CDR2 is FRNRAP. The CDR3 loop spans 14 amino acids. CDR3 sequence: CASGMGGSYNEQFF. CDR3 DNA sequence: TGTGCTAGTGGTATGGGGGGCTCCTACAATGAGCAGTTCTTC.

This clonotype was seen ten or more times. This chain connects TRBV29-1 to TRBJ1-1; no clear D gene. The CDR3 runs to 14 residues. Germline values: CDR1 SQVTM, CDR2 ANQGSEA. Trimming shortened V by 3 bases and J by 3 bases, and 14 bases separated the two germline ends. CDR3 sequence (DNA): TGCAGCGTTGATGTCGGGCTAGGAGACACTGAAGCTTTCTTT. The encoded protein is CSVDVGLGDTEAFF. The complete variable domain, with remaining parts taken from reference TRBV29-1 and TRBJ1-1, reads SAVISQKPSRDICQRGTSLTIQCQVDSQVTMMFWYRQQPGQSLTLIATANQGSEATYESGFVIDKFPISRPNLTFSTLTVSNMSPEDSSIYLCSVDVGLGDTEAFFGQGTRLTVV.

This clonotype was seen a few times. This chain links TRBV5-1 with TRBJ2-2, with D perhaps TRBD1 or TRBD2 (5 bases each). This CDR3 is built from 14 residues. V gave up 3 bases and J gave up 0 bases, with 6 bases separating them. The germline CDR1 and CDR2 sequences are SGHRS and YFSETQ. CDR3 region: CASSWGTNTGELFF. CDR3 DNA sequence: TGCGCCAGCAGCTGGGGGACGAACACCGGGGAGCTGTTTTTT.

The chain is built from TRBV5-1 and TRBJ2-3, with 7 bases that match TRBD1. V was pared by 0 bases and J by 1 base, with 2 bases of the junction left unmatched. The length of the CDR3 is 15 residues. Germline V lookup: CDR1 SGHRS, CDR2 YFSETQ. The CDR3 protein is CASSLGGGCTDTQYF. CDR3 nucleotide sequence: TGCGCCAGCAGCTTGGGAGGGGGCTGCACAGATACGCAGTATTTT.

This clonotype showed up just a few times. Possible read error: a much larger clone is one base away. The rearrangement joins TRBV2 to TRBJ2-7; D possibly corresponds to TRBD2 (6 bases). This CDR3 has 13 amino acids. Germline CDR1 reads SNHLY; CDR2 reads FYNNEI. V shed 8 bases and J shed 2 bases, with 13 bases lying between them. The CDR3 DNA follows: TGTGCCAGCGACCGGGGAGGTGCCTACGAGCAGTACTTC. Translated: CASDRGGAYEQYF.

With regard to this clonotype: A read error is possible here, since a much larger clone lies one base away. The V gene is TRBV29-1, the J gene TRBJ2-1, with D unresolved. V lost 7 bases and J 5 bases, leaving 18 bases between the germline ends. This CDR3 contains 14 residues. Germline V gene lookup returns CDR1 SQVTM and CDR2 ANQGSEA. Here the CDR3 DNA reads TGCAGCGCCGGCACTGGTACGTGGCACAATGAGCAGTTCTTC. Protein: CSAGTGTWHNEQFF.

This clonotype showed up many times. CDR3 loop: CASSALGEHSYEQYF. DNA for the CDR3: TGTGCCAGCAGCGCATTAGGGGAACATAGCTACGAGCAGTACTTC. The chain combines TRBV13 with TRBJ2-7, with TRBD1 as a possible D gene (5 bases). Germline CDR1 and CDR2: PRHDT and FYEKMQ (reference sequence). Trimming removed 5 bases at V and 3 bases at J, with 17 bases between. The CDR3 is 15 amino acids.

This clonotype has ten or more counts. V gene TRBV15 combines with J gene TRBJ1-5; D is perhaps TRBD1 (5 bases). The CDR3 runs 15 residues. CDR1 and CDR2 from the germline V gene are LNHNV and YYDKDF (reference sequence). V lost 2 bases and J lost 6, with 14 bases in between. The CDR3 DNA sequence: TGTGCCACCAGCAGACCCCAGGGAGCAGTTCAGCCCCAGCATTTT. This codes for CATSRPQGAVQPQHF.

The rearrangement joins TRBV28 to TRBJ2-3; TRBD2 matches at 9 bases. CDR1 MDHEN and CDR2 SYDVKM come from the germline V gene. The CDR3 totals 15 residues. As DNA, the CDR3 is TGTGCGACGGGGGAGGCGGGAGGGCTTCCAGATACGCAGTATTTT. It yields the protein CATGEAGGLPDTQYF.

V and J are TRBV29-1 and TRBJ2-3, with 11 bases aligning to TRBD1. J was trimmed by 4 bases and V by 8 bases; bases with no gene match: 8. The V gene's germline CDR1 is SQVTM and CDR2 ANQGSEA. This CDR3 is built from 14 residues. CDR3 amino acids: CSLSDRGPADTQYF. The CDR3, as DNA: TGCAGCCTATCGGACAGGGGGCCGGCAGATACGCAGTATTTT.

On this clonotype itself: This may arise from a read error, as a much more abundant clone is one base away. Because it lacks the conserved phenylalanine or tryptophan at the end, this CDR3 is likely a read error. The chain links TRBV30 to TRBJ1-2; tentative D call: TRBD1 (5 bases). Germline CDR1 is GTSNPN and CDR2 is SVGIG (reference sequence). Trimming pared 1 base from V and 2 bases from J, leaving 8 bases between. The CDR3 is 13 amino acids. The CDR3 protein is CAWSAGTNYGYTL. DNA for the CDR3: TGTGCCTGGAGTGCAGGGACCAACTATGGCTACACCCTC.

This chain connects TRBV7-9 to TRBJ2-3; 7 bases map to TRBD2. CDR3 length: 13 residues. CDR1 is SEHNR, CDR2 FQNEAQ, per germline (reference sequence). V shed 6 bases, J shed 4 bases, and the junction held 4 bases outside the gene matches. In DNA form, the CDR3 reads TGTGCCAGCAGGGGGGGGTCTCCAGATACGCAGTATTTT. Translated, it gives CASRGGSPDTQYF.

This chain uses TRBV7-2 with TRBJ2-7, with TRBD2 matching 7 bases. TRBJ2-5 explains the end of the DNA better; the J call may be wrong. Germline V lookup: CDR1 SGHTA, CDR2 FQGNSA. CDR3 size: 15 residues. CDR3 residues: CASSLGSAGVGTQYF. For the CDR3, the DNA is TGTGCCAGCAGCTTAGGGTCTGCGGGGGTGGGGACCCAGTACTTC.